This note documents a single T cell receptor (beta chain) sequence. No cognate antigen has been identified for it. No much larger clone is present one base from it, and per-base qualities are unavailable. TCR CDR3 regions were amplified from genomic DNA by multiplex PCR using the deep immunoSEQ assay. For each cell subset, the extracted genomic DNA was distributed evenly across all wells of several immunoSEQ 96-well plates, and each plate served as one replicate. For sorted subsets, each replicate PCR was loaded with around 200 ng genomic DNA, equivalent to some 27,000 T cell genomes. The purified libraries were quantified using a Qubit 3.0 fluorometer, sized with a Bioanalyzer 2100, and then quantified again using the KAPA Library Quantification kit. A separate single-read 150-cycle Illumina NextSeq 550 flow cell was used to sequence each immunoSEQ 96-well plate. For the original study's pipeline: The immunoSEQ output contained only junctional sequences without quality scores, so filtering could not match that applied to full-length reads. To assign V/J genes and CDR3, sequences were annotated against IMGT germline references using PyIR, a Python wrapper for IgBLAST v1.9. Reads with weak V/J assignments (E-value above 1e-6), missing CDR3, stop codons, out-of-frame junctions, or ambiguous translated residues were removed. A V3J clonotype was defined by an identical inferred V gene, J gene, and CDR3 amino acid sequence. The percentage overlap between two repertoires was calculated by dividing the number of shared unique clonotypes by the size of the smaller repertoire. RTK rarefaction, the Chao1 estimator, and Recon v2.1 estimates of unobserved clonotypes were used to assess repertoire richness. OLGA was used to compute generation probabilities for all TCRbeta clonotypes that the gDNA method yielded from a handful of donors. TCRdb carries this immuneACCESS record with in-frame sequences only. Its versions omit some clonotypes, under half of them owing to an unresolved V gene in the studies checked, with the rest unexplained. The V and J calls and clone size come from that table; D and trimming were worked out from the DNA. For this sample there are roughly 330,000 clones; about 74% appear just once. About a tenth of the sample belongs to the ten largest clones.

This sample stems from a study of shared clonotypes between healthy human individuals (dated by TCRdb to between 2020 and 2021). Study-wide context: A couple of women and three men aged 18 to 49 years were included in the cohort. For each donor, CD4 naive and CD4 memory were each run on three plates, CD8 naive on two plates, and CD8 memory on one plate. To estimate repertoire size and how much clonotype sharing occurs between individuals, the study deeply sequenced the blood TCR repertoires of roughly 5 healthy adults. Different laboratories and diverse techniques were used to prepare libraries and sequence TCR repertoires, to increase sequencing depth and limit assay-specific biases. Each donor's leukapheresis produced roughly between roughly 0.85 and 9.5 billion PBMCs.

For CDR1 and CDR2, the germline V gene lists SGHAT and FQNNGV. Cut back by 5 bases and 1 base, the V and J ends lie 11 bases apart. From the cysteine through the phenylalanine, the CDR3 covers 14 amino acids. The DNA shown is the 42-base CDR3, in frame from base 1. Donors were healthy HIV-negative adults with no recently reported acute infections or vaccinations. Every donor was a Caucasian adult living in Nashville, Tennessee, USA. CD4+ T cells were enriched by magnetic negative selection; naive cells were then positively selected on CD45RA, and the negative fraction formed the memory subset. After blood collection by leukapheresis, PBMCs were isolated using Ficoll-Histopaque density gradient centrifugation and then cryopreserved in the vapor phase of liquid nitrogen. Purity and quantity of every magnetically sorted T cell population were checked by analytical flow cytometry. From each sorted fraction, genomic DNA was isolated and quantified by UV absorbance on a Nanodrop 2000c.

The study at large found these results: Larger estimated clonotype richness was generally found for naive subsets than for memory subsets. The small number of donors limited the genetic and exposure-history diversity represented. Pairwise subsampling indicated that sequencing depth was expected to affect the degree of clonotype sharing among donors. Compared with non-shared clonotypes, the clonotypes found in all four sorted-subset donors had higher generation probabilities. Even with the large sequencing depth, rarefaction of the sorted-subset datasets indicated that sequencing was incomplete. Sharing across a handful of donors was observed for about 4.8% of naive CD4, about 3.2% of naive CD8, 2% to 2.5% of memory CD4, and about 0.38% of memory CD8 clonotypes. Sampling was limited to blood, and TCR repertoires in tissue likely differ from TCR repertoires in blood.

In this chain, TRBV11-2 is recombined with TRBJ2-5; TRBD1 is perhaps the D gene, given 5 matching bases. The sequence derives from a man under 40 in good health. Sequencing used memory CD4+ T cells sorted from blood. The cell subset or site label, as the study defines it: CD45RA-negative fraction. This receptor has the CDR3 CASSLQVAQETQYF. The DNA sequence follows: TGTGCCAGCAGCCTACAGGTAGCCCAAGAGACCCAGTACTTC. The CDR3, completed at both ends by the reference TRBV11-2 and TRBJ2-5 genes, gives the full variable domain EAGVAQSPRYKIIEKRQSVAFWCNPISGHATLYWYQQILGQGPKLLIQFQNNGVVDDSQLPKDRFSAERLKGVDSTLKIQPAKLEDSAVYLCASSLQVAQETQYFGPGTRLLVL.